This record covers a single T cell receptor beta chain. Methods used by the authors: Using reference gene primer amplification, nucleated cell counts were estimated. Libraries were prepared by immunoSEQ multiplex PCR; TCRdb keeps only in-frame clonotypes and omits some of them. The V and J calls and the clone size are those of that table, but D and trimming were determined from the DNA. The table includes 150,000 or so clones, roughly 89% detected once. Recruited during active infection, patients (from Seattle) were subsequently followed longitudinally. The V end was cut by 0 bases, the J end by 4 bases, with 10 bases between. This CDR3 has 15 amino acids. The germline gives CDR1 LNHDA, CDR2 SQIVND (reference sequence). This record belongs to a study of blood T cell repertoires in COVID-19. For the study at large: Donors in the United States, Italy and Spain gave samples during acute or convalescent COVID-19. PBMCs, B-cell-depleted T cells, or T cells provided the cDNA or gDNA that made up the material.

The TCR was taken from a man between 60 and 75 years old with COVID-19, enrolled during active disease. The V call is TRBV19, the J call TRBJ1-5, with D perhaps TRBD1 (5 bases). Sequenced: peripheral blood. Written as DNA, the CDR3 is TGTGCCAGTAGTATAGAGGGGCAGCGTAATCAGCCCCAGCATTTT. Translating it yields CASSIEGQRNQPQHF.